What follows are 24 T cell receptor beta chains derived from one specimen sequenced in a study of post-analysis software for immune sequencing data. Overall study results and limits: Four to six TRBV segments were more frequent in patients than controls; TRBV5-6, TRBV5-1 and TRBV20-1 belonged to this group.

Prepared TCR beta cDNA libraries contained unique molecular identifiers. TCRdb re-derived calls from the PCR reads in MiXCR, one entry per CDR3 protein. The data show about 170,000 distinct CDR3 sequences, about 30% seen once. The antigens these receptors bind are not known. The specimen was blood. All receptors come from a girl aged 5 to 17 with multiple sclerosis.

This chain uses TRBV20-1 with TRBJ2-1, with TRBD1 identical over 9 bases. The ends lost 5 bases at V and 5 bases at J; junction bases unmatched: 7. This CDR3 has 14 amino acids. Germline lookup yields CDR1 DFQATT and CDR2 SNEGSKA (reference sequence). CDR3: CSAPGTGYNNEQFF. In DNA, the CDR3 is TGCAGTGCTCCCGGGACAGGGTATAACAATGAGCAGTTCTTC.

This chain connects TRBV29-1 to TRBJ2-5; 7 nucleotides match TRBD1. Per germline, CDR1 SQVTM and CDR2 ANQGSEA. V trimming: 4 bases; J trimming: 5 bases; junction bases outside the gene matches: 16. The CDR3 covers 16 residues. The CDR3 coding sequence is TGCAGCGTTGTACACAGAGACAGGGCGTTAGGTGAGACCCAGTACTTC. This translates into CSVVHRDRALGETQYF.

The sample holds a few counts of this clonotype. This sequence joins TRBV11-2 and TRBJ2-5; weak D call: TRBD2 (6 bases). Germline values: CDR1 SGHAT, CDR2 FQNNGV. The CDR3 length is 16 residues. V lost 2 bases and J lost 4, with 17 bases in between. The CDR3, as DNA: TGTGCCAGCAGCTTAAGGTCTGGCGGGATCGGAGAGACCCAGTACTTC. Amino acid sequence: CASSLRSGGIGETQYF.

This clonotype has ten or more counts. J is TRBJ1-2 and V is TRBV4-2; TRBD1 matches at 7 bases. V lost 0 bases, J lost 4 bases, and 11 bases stayed unmatched. CDR3 length: 17 amino acids. CDR1 is LGHNA, CDR2 YNFKEQ, per germline. The CDR3 spells CASSQELRGQGPYGYTF. CDR3 bases: TGTGCCAGCAGCCAAGAACTAAGGGGGCAGGGGCCCTATGGCTACACCTTC.

The chain is built from TRBV6-5 and TRBJ2-5; 10 bases are shared with TRBD2. V dropped 7 bases and J dropped 2; count of bases not matched to a gene: 7. Germline CDR1 is MNHEY and CDR2 is SVGAGI. The CDR3 covers 15 residues. In nucleotides, the CDR3 is TGTGCCAGCACCCAACTAGCGGGACCTCAAGAGACCCAGTACTTC. It specifies CASTQLAGPQETQYF.

This chain joins TRBV20-1 and TRBJ2-7; no clear D. Deletions cut 4 bases from V and 6 bases from J, with 19 bases between. Germline V gene sequence: CDR1 DFQATT, CDR2 SNEGSKA (reference sequence). CDR3 length: 14 residues. The CDR3, as DNA: TGCAGTGCTAATTTCGGCACGATGGATTCCGAGCAGTACTTC. Translation: CSANFGTMDSEQYF.

Turning to this clonotype: One end of the junction does not line up with germline, which may come from a read error. The chain is built from TRBV12-3 or TRBV12-4 and TRBJ2-2, with TRBD1 matching over 9 bases. CDR3 length equals 17 residues. The CDR3 is CARSSRGRTGDPGELFF. As DNA, the CDR3 is TGTGCCAGGAGTTCCAGGGGACGGACAGGGGATCCGGGGGAGCTGTTTTTT.

This clonotype turned up a few times. A much larger clone is a single base away; this may be a read error. This rearrangement joins TRBV14 to TRBJ1-6; no clear D gene. The CDR3 sequence is 13 residues long. Looked up from germline, CDR1 is SGHDN and CDR2 is FVKESK. The CDR3 is CASGPFNESPPHF. CDR3 bases: TGTGCCAGCGGCCCTTTTAACGAGTCACCCCCCCACTTT.

As concerns this clonotype: One end of the junction fails to match germline, which may point to a read error. The CDR3 nucleotides are TGTGCCAGCAGTCTAAGCCGGGCCCACTGGTACGGGCAGTACTTC. Its translation is CASSLSRAHWYGQYF. The chain couples TRBV6-5 to TRBJ2-7; no reliable D call. Germline assignment: CDR1 MNHEY and CDR2 SVGAGI. CDR3 length: 15 amino acids.

The chain combines TRBV5-5 with TRBJ2-1; 7 bases map to TRBD1. This CDR3 spans 12 amino acids. V lost 2 bases and J lost 10; bases outside the gene matches: 3. Germline V gene sequence: CDR1 SGHKS, CDR2 YYEKEE (reference sequence). The CDR3 sequence: CASSFQGEEQFF. The CDR3 DNA sequence: TGTGCCAGCAGCTTTCAGGGGGAGGAGCAGTTCTTC.

Remarks on this clonotype: This may come from a read error, since a much larger clone is one base off. The rearrangement links TRBV6-1 to TRBJ2-7; TRBD1 might be the D (6 bases). CDR1 and CDR2 (germline): MNHNS, SASEGT. The V gene lost 6 bases and the J gene lost 1 base, with 13 bases spanning the gap. This CDR3 spans 14 amino acids. CDR3 DNA: TGTGCCAGCAGGGGGGCAGGCAGTTCCTACGAGCAGTACTTC. This sequence encodes CASRGAGSSYEQYF.

V and J are TRBV5-1 and TRBJ2-1; 7 bases align to TRBD1. The germline gives CDR1 SGHRS, CDR2 YFSETQ. V lost 6 bases to trimming and J lost 4 bases; unmatched junction nucleotides: 7. This CDR3 region has 14 residues. The CDR3 spells CASTGQVGYNEQFF. DNA for the CDR3: TGCGCCAGCACCGGACAGGTGGGATACAATGAGCAGTTCTTC.

This clonotype was found many times. The chain couples TRBV28 to TRBJ1-5, with TRBD1 matching 8 bases. Germline CDR1 MDHEN, CDR2 SYDVKM. CDR3 length equals 18 residues. V shed 6 bases and J 0 bases; nucleotides not matched to a gene: 13. The CDR3 is CASSRGQGLPYSNQPQHF. For the CDR3, the DNA is TGTGCCAGCAGCCGCGGACAGGGCCTCCCTTATAGCAATCAGCCCCAGCATTTT. The whole variable domain, filled in from reference TRBV28 and TRBJ1-5, reads DVKVTQSSRYLVKRTGEKVFLECVQDMDHENMFWYRQDPGLGLRLIYFSYDVKMKEKGDIPEGYSVSREKKERFSLILESASTNQTSMYLCASSRGQGLPYSNQPQHFGDGTRLSIL.

In its sample, this clonotype was seen many times. The V and J genes are TRBV20-1 and TRBJ2-5, with 7 bases matching TRBD2. This CDR3 has 13 residues. The junction had 7 bases not matched to a gene; V was cut back by 4 bases and J by 5 bases. From germline, CDR1 is DFQATT and CDR2 SNEGSKA (reference sequence). Written as DNA, the CDR3 is TGCAGTGCTATAGCGGGCTCTTTGGAGACCCAGTACTTC. It is translated as CSAIAGSLETQYF.

This clonotype was counted between two and nine times. J is TRBJ2-2 and V is TRBV24-1, with TRBD2 as a possible D gene (5 bases). The CDR3 spans 17 residues. V shed 3 bases and J shed 8 bases, with 21 bases lying between them. Per germline, CDR1 KGHDR and CDR2 SFDVKD. CDR3 nucleotide sequence: TGTGCCACCAGTGATGGCCGCGGGTTCCCTTTGGAAGGGGAGCTGTTTTTT. This sequence encodes CATSDGRGFPLEGELFF.

V and J are TRBV11-2 and TRBJ2-1; TRBD2 matches at 8 bases. The CDR3 sequence is 17 residues long. CDR1 is SGHAT, CDR2 FQNNGV, per germline. The V segment lost 2 bases and the J segment 6 bases; nucleotides outside the gene matches: 12. The CDR3 protein is CASSLILLAEGPNEQFF. In nucleotides, the CDR3 is TGTGCCAGCAGCTTAATCTTACTAGCGGAAGGGCCCAATGAGCAGTTCTTC.

A note on this clonotype: A much more abundant neighbour one base away suggests this may be a read error. V gene TRBV5-4 combines with J gene TRBJ2-3; 8 bases align to TRBD1. Per germline, CDR1 SGHNT and CDR2 YYREEE (reference sequence). V shed 3 bases, J shed 3 bases, and the junction held 15 bases outside the gene matches. The CDR3 covers 18 residues. Here the CDR3 reads CASSSLLGTGRTTDTQYF. The CDR3 nucleotides read TGTGCCAGCAGCTCTCTACTGGGGACAGGACGGACAACAGATACGCAGTATTTT.

On this clonotype: This may stem from a read error, because a much larger clone lies one nucleotide away. This sequence joins TRBV12-5 and TRBJ2-1, with D possibly matching TRBD1 (6 bases). Germline V gene lookup returns CDR1 LGHNT and CDR2 FRNRAP. This CDR3 has 13 residues. The ends were cut back, 7 bases at V and 10 bases at J, with 17 bases in the middle. CDR3 residues: CASALDRFYEQFF. The CDR3 DNA sequence: TGTGCTAGTGCCTTGGACAGATTCTACGAGCAGTTCTTC.

The chain uses TRBV7-9 and TRBJ2-5; a weak D match, TRBD2 (6 bases). This CDR3 is 14 amino acids long. The germline gives CDR1 SEHNR, CDR2 FQNEAQ (reference sequence). V shed 6 bases and J shed 0 bases, with 11 bases lying between them. CDR3 sequence (DNA): TGTGCCAGCAGGGGCAGGGAGGACCAAGAGACCCAGTACTTC. This codes for CASRGREDQETQYF.

This clonotype has more than one count but fewer than ten. The chain links TRBV29-1 to TRBJ2-1; 9 nucleotides line up with TRBD2. Germline V lookup: CDR1 SQVTM, CDR2 ANQGSEA. The CDR3 is 19 amino acids. V shed 3 bases, J shed 0 bases, and the junction held 15 bases outside the gene matches. The CDR3 region is CSVDGWVSGSLSSYNEQFF. CDR3 in DNA: TGCAGCGTTGATGGGTGGGTTAGCGGGAGCCTGAGCTCCTACAATGAGCAGTTCTTC.

This clonotype came up a few times. J is TRBJ1-3 and V is TRBV5-1; possible D gene TRBD1, 6 bases. Germline lookup yields CDR1 SGHRS and CDR2 YFSETQ. The CDR3 spans 14 residues. V lost 6 bases and J 3 bases, leaving 13 bases between the germline ends. The CDR3 coding sequence is TGCGCCAGCACGGAACAGGGAAGTGGAAACACCATATATTTT. This gives the protein CASTEQGSGNTIYF.

This clonotype was found many times. The CDR3 sequence is CASSESSGIYNEQFF. CDR3 DNA sequence: TGTGCCAGCAGCGAATCTAGCGGTATCTACAATGAGCAGTTCTTC. This chain connects TRBV7-2 to TRBJ2-1; 7 bases are shared with TRBD2. Germline V gene data show CDR1 as SGHTA and CDR2 as FQGNSA. The length of the CDR3 is 15 residues. V was clipped by 5 bases and J by 3 bases; unmatched bases: 7.

This chain links TRBV7-2 with TRBJ2-7, with 7 bases matching TRBD2. Gene TRBJ2-5 matches the end of the DNA better, so the J call may be wrong. The germline gives CDR1 SGHTA, CDR2 FQGNSA. CDR3 length: 14 residues. The CDR3 nucleotides read TGTGCCAGCAGCTTATTTGGACTAGACGAGACCCAGTACTTC. Its protein product is CASSLFGLDETQYF.

As concerns this clonotype: This may arise from a read error, as a much more abundant clone is one base away. The chain carries TRBV27 and TRBJ2-7; 10 bases map to TRBD2. From germline, CDR1 is MNHEY and CDR2 SMNVEV (reference sequence). The junction had 12 bases not matched to a gene; V was cut back by 6 bases and J by 7 bases. The CDR3 extends over 15 amino acids. The CDR3 DNA follows: TGTGCCAGCAGCCGAAGGGGACTAGCGTCAAATGAGCAGTACTTC. It specifies CASSRRGLASNEQYF.